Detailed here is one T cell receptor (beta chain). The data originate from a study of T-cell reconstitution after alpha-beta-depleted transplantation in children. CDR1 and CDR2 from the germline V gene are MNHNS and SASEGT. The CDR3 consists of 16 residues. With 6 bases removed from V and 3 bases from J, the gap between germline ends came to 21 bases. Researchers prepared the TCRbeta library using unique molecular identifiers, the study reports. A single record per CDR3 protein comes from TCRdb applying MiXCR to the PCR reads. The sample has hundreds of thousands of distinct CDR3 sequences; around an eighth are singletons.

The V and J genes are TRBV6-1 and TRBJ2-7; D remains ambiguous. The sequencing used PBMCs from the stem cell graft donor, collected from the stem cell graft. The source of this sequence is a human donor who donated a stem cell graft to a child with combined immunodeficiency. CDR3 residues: CASRALLAAPIYEQYF. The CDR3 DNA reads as TGTGCCAGCAGGGCCCTCTTAGCTGCTCCCATCTACGAGCAGTACTTC.